This T cell receptor beta chain comes out of a study of blood T cell repertoires in COVID-19. The V end lost 5 bases, the J end lost 2 bases, and 9 bases lay between the germline ends. From germline, CDR1 is LNHDA and CDR2 SQIVND (reference sequence). CDR3 length equals 13 residues. Assay: immunoSEQ multiplex PCR; the TCRdb copy retains only in-frame clones and omits some. The table lists about 120,000 clones, over 75% of them singletons. This receptor was obtained from a man aged 50-60 years with acute or convalescent COVID-19. The sequencing input was peripheral blood. The gene calls are TRBV19 and TRBJ1-2, with D uncertain. CDR3 loop: CASSEGRNYGYTF. CDR3 coding DNA: TGTGCCAGTAGTGAGGGCAGGAACTATGGCTACACCTTC.